Listed below are T cell receptor delta chains from one sample, sequenced in a study of gamma-delta T cells after stem cell transplantation. TCRdb ran CATT on the RT-PCR reads. This table has roughly 1,400 delta-chain clones, roughly 22% appearing once. Sequenced material: gamma-delta T cells. The receptors were gathered from a human donor. It is not recorded whose cells these are; they may come from a transplant donor. CDR3s include the opening cysteine and the closing phenylalanine or tryptophan. D genes are given only for firm matches. Clone size appears in some rows only: once, few, many, or a class for an expanded clone.

size	V	D	J	CDR3	DNA
hyperexpanded	TRDV1	TRDD3	TRDJ1	CALGPPLAQIGTGGYTDKLIF	TGTGCTCTTGGGCCCCCTTTGGCCCAAATTGGTACTGGGGGATACACCGATAAACTCATCTTT
medium-sized	TRDV2	TRDD3	TRDJ1	CACDTLPTGGYDGDTDKLIF	TGTGCCTGTGACACGCTCCCCACTGGGGGATACGATGGGGACACCGATAAACTCATCTTT
medium-sized	TRDV2	TRDD3	TRDJ1	CACDTLLLGDTGYTDKLIF	TGTGCCTGTGACACTCTCCTACTGGGGGATACTGGGTACACCGATAAACTCATCTTT
.	TRDV2	TRDD3	TRDJ1	CACDKLGDTGKLIF	TGTGCCTGTGACAAGCTGGGGGATACAGGCAAACTCATCTTT
.	TRDV2	TRDD3	TRDJ1	CACDTLGGGYVDKLIF	TGTGCCTGTGACACGCTAGGAGGGGGATACGTTGATAAACTCATCTTT
medium-sized	TRDV1	.	TRDJ1	CALGEKEGGPLYLTGGYTDKLIF	TGTGCTCTTGGGGAAAAAGAGGGGGGTCCTCTCTACCTAACCGGGGGGTACACCGATAAACTCATCTTT
.	TRDV1	TRDD3	TRDJ2	CALGAGGYERALTAQLFF	TGTGCTCTTGGGGCTGGGGGATATGAGAGGGCTTTGACAGCACAACTCTTCTTT
.	TRDV1	.	TRDJ1	CALGVSPPTRGPPYTDKLIF	TGTGCTCTTGGGGTCTCTCCCCCTACCCGGGGACCCCCGTACACCGATAAACTCATCTTT
.	TRDV3	.	TRDJ1	CAFSPPLYTDKLIF	TGTGCCTTTAGTCCCCCCTTGTACACCGATAAACTCATCTTT
large	TRDV2	TRDD3	TRDJ3	CACDSVLGDTRSSWDTRQMFF	TGTGCCTGTGACTCAGTACTGGGGGATACGCGGAGCTCCTGGGACACCCGACAGATGTTTTTC
medium-sized	TRDV2	TRDD3	TRDJ3	CACDTNFDWGIENSWDTRQMFF	TGTGCCTGTGACACCAACTTTGACTGGGGGATCGAGAATTCCTGGGACACCCGACAGATGTTTTTC
medium-sized	TRDV2	.	TRDJ1	CACDPAGIEPYKLIF	TGTGCCTGTGACCCCGCCGGGATCGAGCCATATAAACTCATCTTT
medium-sized	TRDV1	TRDD3	TRDJ1	CALGMGLLNTGGHPYTDKLIF	TGTGCTCTTGGCATGGGCCTTCTCAATACTGGGGGACACCCATACACCGATAAACTCATCTTT
.	TRDV1	.	TRDJ1	CALGERGFLRPIWRIRSDKLIF	TGTGCTCTTGGGGAACGGGGCTTCCTACGCCCAATCTGGAGGATACGAAGCGATAAACTCATCTTT
medium-sized	TRDV2	TRDD3	TRDJ1	CACDTVGDRADKLIF	TGTGCCTGTGACACCGTTGGGGATAGGGCCGATAAACTCATCTTT
medium-sized	TRDV2	TRDD3	TRDJ1	CACFLVGDTLRSTDKLIF	TGTGCCTGTTTTCTGGTGGGGGATACGCTAAGGTCAACCGATAAACTCATCTTT
medium-sized	TRDV2	.	TRDJ1	CACDPMFGAGSDTDKLIF	TGTGCCTGTGACCCCATGTTCGGAGCCGGTTCAGATACCGATAAACTCATCTTT
.	TRDV1	.	TRDJ1	CALGELPTGRGADKLIF	TGTGCTCTTGGGGAACTCCCTACGGGCCGGGGGGCCGATAAACTCATCTTT
large	TRDV2	TRDD3	TRDJ3	CACDTAFAGGYVEAHRDTRQMFF	TGTGCCTGTGACACCGCGTTTGCTGGGGGATACGTTGAGGCGCACCGGGACACCCGACAGATGTTTTTC
medium-sized	TRDV1	TRDD3	TRDJ1	CALGVTDWGDHTDKLIF	TGTGCTCTTGGGGTAACCGACTGGGGTGACCACACCGATAAACTCATCTTT
few	TRDV1	TRDD3	TRDJ1	CALGERAAFLLGDRADKLIF	TGTGCTCTTGGGGAACGGGCGGCCTTCCTACTGGGGGATAGAGCCGATAAACTCATCTTT
.	TRDV2	TRDD3	TRDJ1	CACDNWGITTDKLIF	TGTGCCTGTGACAACTGGGGGATAACAACCGATAAACTCATCTTT
medium-sized	TRDV1	TRDD3	TRDJ1	CALGELDDHWGIPYWYTDKLIF	TGTGCTCTTGGGGAACTTGACGATCACTGGGGGATACCGTACTGGTACACCGATAAACTCATCTTT
medium-sized	TRDV2	TRDD3	TRDJ1	CACDTRDWGILSFLPDKLIF	TGTGCCTGTGACACCAGGGACTGGGGGATACTTAGTTTCTTGCCCGATAAACTCATCTTT
medium-sized	TRDV2	TRDD3	TRDJ1	CACDTILPLGDTATDKLIF	TGTGCCTGTGACACCATACTACCTCTGGGGGATACTGCCACCGATAAACTCATCTTT
medium-sized	TRDV2	TRDD3	TRDJ1	CACDTIPLGDTRPLTDKLIF	TGTGCCTGTGACACGATTCCGCTGGGGGATACGCGCCCTCTCACCGATAAACTCATCTTT
few	TRDV1	TRDD3	TRDJ1	CALGKFWVFLGILGDPGHDKLIF	TGTGCTCTTGGGAAGTTTTGGGTCTTCCTAGGCATACTGGGGGACCCTGGTCACGATAAACTCATCTTT
medium-sized	TRDV2	TRDD3	TRDJ1	CACDSLLGDTFRSDGLIF	TGTGCCTGTGACTCCTTACTGGGGGATACGTTCAGGTCCGATGGGCTCATCTTT
large	TRDV2	TRDD3	TRDJ2	CACDVLGDTTAQLFF	TGTGCCTGTGACGTACTGGGGGATACGACAGCACAACTCTTCTTT
.	TRDV1	TRDD3	TRDJ1	CALGESDPQPYWGIRPPAYTDKLIF	TGTGCTCTTGGGGAATCAGACCCTCAACCTTACTGGGGGATACGCCCTCCTGCGTACACCGATAAACTCATCTTT
few	TRDV1	TRDD3	TRDJ1	CALGELRDLSWGTDKLIF	TGTGCTCTTGGGGAACTTCGTGACCTTTCCTGGGGGACCGATAAACTCATCTTT
medium-sized	TRDV3	TRDD3	TRDJ1	CAFMTVYIPTGGYAYTDKLIF	TGTGCCTTTATGACTGTCTACATTCCTACTGGGGGATACGCGTACACCGATAAACTCATCTTT
large	TRDV1	TRDD3	TRDJ1	CALGELKPPLPRTGGYWGTDKLIF	TGTGCTCTTGGGGAACTTAAGCCCCCCCTTCCTAGGACTGGGGGATATTGGGGCACCGATAAACTCATCTTT
medium-sized	TRDV1	.	TRDJ1	CALGADQFLLRWGMSYTDKLIF	TGTGCTCTTGGGGCCGACCAATTCCTACTAAGGTGGGGGATGTCCTACACCGATAAACTCATCTTT
medium-sized	TRDV2	TRDD3	TRDJ1	CACDTVPPTGGYESDKLIF	TGTGCCTGTGACACCGTTCCTCCTACTGGGGGATATGAGTCCGATAAACTCATCTTT
medium-sized	TRDV2	TRDD3	TRDJ1	CACDTVTTGGGLYTDKLIF	TGTGCCTGTGACACCGTAACCACTGGGGGAGGCCTGTACACCGATAAACTCATCTTT
medium-sized	TRDV2	TRDD3	TRDJ1	CACEALGEPHTDKLIF	TGTGCCTGTGAGGCTCTGGGGGAGCCCCACACCGATAAACTCATCTTT
few	TRDV2	TRDD3	TRDJ1	CACDRGANPTMGLGETNTDKLIF	TGTGCCTGTGACAGAGGGGCAAATCCTACCATGGGACTGGGGGAAACGAACACCGATAAACTCATCTTT
few	TRDV1	TRDD3	TRDJ1	CALGELISSLIRPLPLLGDTRWKYTDKLIF	TGTGCTCTTGGGGAACTAATATCTTCCTTAATCCGTCCTCTCCCACTACTGGGGGATACGCGTTGGAAGTACACCGATAAACTCATCTTT
medium-sized	TRDV2	TRDD3	TRDJ1	CACDNLGDTHTDKLIF	TGTGCCTGTGACAATCTGGGGGATACGCACACCGATAAACTCATCTTT
.	TRDV1	.	TRDJ1	CALGERCGLPLLGFSYYTDKLIF	TGTGCTCTTGGGGAACGATGTGGCCTTCCCCTACTGGGGTTTTCCTACTACACCGATAAACTCATCTTT
few	TRDV2	TRDD3	TRDJ1	CACDTVEWGYALTDKLIF	TGTGCCTGTGACACCGTTGAGTGGGGATACGCGCTTACCGATAAACTCATCTTT
medium-sized	TRDV2	TRDD3	TRDJ1	CACDKLGASDKLIF	TGTGCCTGTGATAAGCTGGGGGCTTCCGATAAACTCATCTTT
.	TRDV1	.	TRDJ1	CALGELYLQVVYTDKLIF	TGTGCTCTTGGGGAACTTTACCTACAAGTGGTGTACACCGATAAACTCATCTTT
medium-sized	TRDV2	TRDD3	TRDJ1	CACDTVGFGGSFPPSTGGYFPDKLIF	TGTGCCTGTGACACCGTAGGATTTGGAGGAAGCTTCCCACCGAGTACTGGGGGATACTTCCCCGATAAACTCATCTTT